The clone carrying this TCR beta chain was counted only a few times. Its matching antigen is unknown. This sample was taken from a study of T cells after yellow fever vaccination. Across the whole study: Libraries from low-cell-number fractions were prepared with the SMART-Seq v4 Ultra Low Input RNA kit.

Study-wide findings and caveats: The study found a weaker secondary response that peaked faster, day 5 versus 15. Clonotypes shared by both compartments, CD4 and CD8, made up a small share.

Each CDR3 protein is one row after TCRdb ran MiXCR on the 5' RACE reads. This table holds some 350,000 distinct CDR3 sequences, approximately 4% found once. The V end lost 2 bases, the J end lost 2 bases, and 9 bases lay between the germline ends. CDR3 length: 14 residues. The V gene's germline CDR1 is MNHNS and CDR2 SASEGT. This chain uses TRBV6-1 with TRBJ1-1; D gene uncertain. The source of this sequence is a man aged 18 to 30 who received the YFV17D yellow fever vaccine. The starting material was PBMCs, obtained 5 days after the yellow fever booster vaccination. CDR3 region: CASSETTLNTEAFF. The CDR3 DNA sequence: TGTGCCAGCAGTGAAACTACACTTAACACTGAAGCTTTCTTT.